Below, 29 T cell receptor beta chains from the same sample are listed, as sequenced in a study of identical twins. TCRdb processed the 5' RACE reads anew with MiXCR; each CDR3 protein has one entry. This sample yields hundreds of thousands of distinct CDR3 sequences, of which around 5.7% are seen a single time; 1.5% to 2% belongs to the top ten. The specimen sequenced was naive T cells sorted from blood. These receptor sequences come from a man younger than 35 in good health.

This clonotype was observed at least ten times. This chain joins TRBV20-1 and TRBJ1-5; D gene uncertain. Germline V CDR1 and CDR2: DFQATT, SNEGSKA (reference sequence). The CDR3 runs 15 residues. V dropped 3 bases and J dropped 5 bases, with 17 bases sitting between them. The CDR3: CSASSDIIYDQPQHF. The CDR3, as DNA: TGCAGTGCTAGTTCTGACATTATTTATGATCAGCCCCAGCATTTT.

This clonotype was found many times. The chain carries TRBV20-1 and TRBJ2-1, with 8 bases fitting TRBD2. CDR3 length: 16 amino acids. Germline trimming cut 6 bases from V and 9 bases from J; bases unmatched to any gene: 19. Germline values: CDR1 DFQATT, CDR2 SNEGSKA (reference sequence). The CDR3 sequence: CSADILAVSLAGEQFF. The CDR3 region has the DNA TGCAGTGCGGATATACTAGCGGTTAGTTTAGCTGGTGAGCAGTTCTTC.

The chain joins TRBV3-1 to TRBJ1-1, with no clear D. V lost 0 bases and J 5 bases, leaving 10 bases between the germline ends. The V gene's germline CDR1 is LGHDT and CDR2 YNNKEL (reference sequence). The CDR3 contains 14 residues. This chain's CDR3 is CASSQDTSGTEAFF. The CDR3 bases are TGTGCCAGCAGCCAAGATACGTCGGGAACTGAAGCTTTCTTT.

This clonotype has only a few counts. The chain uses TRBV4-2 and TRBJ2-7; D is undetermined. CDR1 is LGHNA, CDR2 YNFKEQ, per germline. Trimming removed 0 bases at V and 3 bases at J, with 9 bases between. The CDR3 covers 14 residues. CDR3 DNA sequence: TGTGCCAGCAGCCAAGAACGAAGAATCTACGAGCAGTACTTC. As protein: CASSQERRIYEQYF.

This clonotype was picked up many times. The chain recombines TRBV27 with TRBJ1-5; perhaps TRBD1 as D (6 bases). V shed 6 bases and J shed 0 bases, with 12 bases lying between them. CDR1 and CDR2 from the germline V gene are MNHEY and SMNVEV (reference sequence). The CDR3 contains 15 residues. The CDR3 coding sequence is TGTGCCAGCAGCCGGACAGCATATAGCAATCAGCCCCAGCATTTT. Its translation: CASSRTAYSNQPQHF.

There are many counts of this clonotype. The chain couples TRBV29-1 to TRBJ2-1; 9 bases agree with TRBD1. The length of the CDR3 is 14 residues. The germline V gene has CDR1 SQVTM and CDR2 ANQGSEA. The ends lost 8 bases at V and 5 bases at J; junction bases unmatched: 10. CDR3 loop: CSWKQGAGNNEQFF. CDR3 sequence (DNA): TGCAGCTGGAAACAGGGGGCCGGTAACAATGAGCAGTTCTTC.

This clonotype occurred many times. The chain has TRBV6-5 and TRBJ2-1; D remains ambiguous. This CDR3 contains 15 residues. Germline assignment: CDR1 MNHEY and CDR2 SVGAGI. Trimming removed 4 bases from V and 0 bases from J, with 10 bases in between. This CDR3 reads CASSLYWSSYNEQFF. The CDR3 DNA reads TGTGCCAGCAGTTTGTACTGGAGCTCCTACAATGAGCAGTTCTTC.

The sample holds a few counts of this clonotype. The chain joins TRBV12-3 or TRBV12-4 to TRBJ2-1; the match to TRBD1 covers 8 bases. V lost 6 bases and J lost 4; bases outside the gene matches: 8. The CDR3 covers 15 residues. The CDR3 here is CASRRGQGSYNEQFF. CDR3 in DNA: TGTGCCAGCAGACGTGGACAGGGCTCTTACAATGAGCAGTTCTTC.

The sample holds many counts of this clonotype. CDR3 loop: CATSDSRGPAVTFF. In DNA form, the CDR3 reads TGTGCCACCAGTGATTCGCGGGGTCCGGCCGTTACTTTCTTT. The V gene is TRBV24-1, the J gene TRBJ1-1; D gene uncertain. Looked up from germline, CDR1 is KGHDR and CDR2 is SFDVKD. V shed 2 bases and J shed 12 bases, with 18 bases lying between them. The length of the CDR3 is 14 residues.

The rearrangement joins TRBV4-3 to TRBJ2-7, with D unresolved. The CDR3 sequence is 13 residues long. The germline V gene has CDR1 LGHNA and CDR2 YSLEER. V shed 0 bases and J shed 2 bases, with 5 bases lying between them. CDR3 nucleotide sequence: TGCGCCAGCAGCCAAGACCTTACCTACGAGCAGTACTTC. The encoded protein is CASSQDLTYEQYF.

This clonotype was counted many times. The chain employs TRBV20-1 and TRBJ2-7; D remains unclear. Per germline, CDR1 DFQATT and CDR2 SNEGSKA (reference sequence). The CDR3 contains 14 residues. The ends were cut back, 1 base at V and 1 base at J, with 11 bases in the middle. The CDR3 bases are TGCAGTGCTAGAGTGGTACTGGATTCCTACGAGCAGTACTTC. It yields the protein CSARVVLDSYEQYF.

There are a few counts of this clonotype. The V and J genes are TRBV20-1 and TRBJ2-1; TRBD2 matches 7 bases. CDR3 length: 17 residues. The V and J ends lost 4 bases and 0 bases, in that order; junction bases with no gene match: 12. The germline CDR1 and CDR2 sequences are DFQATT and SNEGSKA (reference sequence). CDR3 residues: CSATTKGWTSSYNEQFF. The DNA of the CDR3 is TGCAGTGCTACCACGAAGGGGTGGACTAGCTCCTACAATGAGCAGTTCTTC.

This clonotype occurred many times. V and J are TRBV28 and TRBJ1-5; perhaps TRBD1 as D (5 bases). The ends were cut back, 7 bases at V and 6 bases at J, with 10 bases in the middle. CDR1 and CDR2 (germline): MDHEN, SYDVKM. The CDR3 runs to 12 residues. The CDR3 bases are TGTGCCAGCAACCAGGGTTTTCAGCCCCAGCATTTT. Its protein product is CASNQGFQPQHF.

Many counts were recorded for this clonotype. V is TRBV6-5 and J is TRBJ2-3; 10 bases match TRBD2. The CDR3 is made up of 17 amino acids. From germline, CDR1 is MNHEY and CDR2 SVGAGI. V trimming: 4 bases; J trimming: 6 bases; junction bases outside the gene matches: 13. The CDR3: CASSSPLAGASLDTQYF. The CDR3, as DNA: TGTGCCAGCAGTTCTCCTCTAGCGGGAGCTTCCCTCGATACGCAGTATTTT.

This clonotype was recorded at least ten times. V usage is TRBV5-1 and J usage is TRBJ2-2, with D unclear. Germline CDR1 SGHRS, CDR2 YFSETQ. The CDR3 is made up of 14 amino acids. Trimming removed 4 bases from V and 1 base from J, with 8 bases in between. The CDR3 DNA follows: TGCGCCAGCAGCCAGGTGATGAACACCGGGGAGCTGTTTTTT. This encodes CASSQVMNTGELFF.

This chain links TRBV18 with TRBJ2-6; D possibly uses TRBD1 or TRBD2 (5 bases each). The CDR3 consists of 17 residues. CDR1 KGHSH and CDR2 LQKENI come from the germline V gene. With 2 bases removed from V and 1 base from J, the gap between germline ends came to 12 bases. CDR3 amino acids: CASSPRDAASGANVLTF. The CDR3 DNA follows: TGTGCCAGCTCACCAAGGGACGCAGCGTCTGGGGCCAACGTCCTGACTTTC. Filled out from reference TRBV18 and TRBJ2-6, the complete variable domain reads NAGVMQNPRHLVRRRGQEARLRCSPMKGHSHVYWYRQLPEEGLKFMVYLQKENIIDESGMPKERFSAEFPKEGPSILRIQQVVRGDSAAYFCASSPRDAASGANVLTFGAGSRLTVL.

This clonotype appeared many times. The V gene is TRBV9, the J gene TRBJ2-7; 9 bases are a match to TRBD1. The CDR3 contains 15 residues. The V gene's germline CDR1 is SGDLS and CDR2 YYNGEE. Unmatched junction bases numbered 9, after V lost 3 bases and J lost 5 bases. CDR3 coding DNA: TGTGCCAGCAGCGCATTCGGACAGGGGAAAAACGAGCAGTACTTC. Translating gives CASSAFGQGKNEQYF.

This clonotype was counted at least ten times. This chain's CDR3 is CSARDRGGSSYEQYF. The CDR3 DNA reads TGCAGTGCTAGAGACCGGGGAGGGAGCTCCTACGAGCAGTACTTC. V and J are TRBV20-1 and TRBJ2-7, with TRBD2 matching 7 bases. The CDR3 contains 15 residues. Germline CDR1 DFQATT, CDR2 SNEGSKA (reference sequence). After removal of 0 bases from V and 0 bases from J, the junction contained 5 bases not matched to a gene.

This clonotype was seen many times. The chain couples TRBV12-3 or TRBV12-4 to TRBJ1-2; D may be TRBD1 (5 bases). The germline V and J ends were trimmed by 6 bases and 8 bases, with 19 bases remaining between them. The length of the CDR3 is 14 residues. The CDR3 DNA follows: TGTGCCAGCAGCCCTCGGCCGGGACCAAAGGGCTACACCTTC. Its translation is CASSPRPGPKGYTF.

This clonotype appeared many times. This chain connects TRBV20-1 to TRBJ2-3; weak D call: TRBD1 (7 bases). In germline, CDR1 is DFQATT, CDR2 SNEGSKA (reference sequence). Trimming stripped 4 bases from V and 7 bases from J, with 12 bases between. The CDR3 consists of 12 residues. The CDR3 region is CSATQGDYTQYF. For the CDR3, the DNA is TGCAGTGCTACCCAGGGGGACTATACGCAGTATTTT.

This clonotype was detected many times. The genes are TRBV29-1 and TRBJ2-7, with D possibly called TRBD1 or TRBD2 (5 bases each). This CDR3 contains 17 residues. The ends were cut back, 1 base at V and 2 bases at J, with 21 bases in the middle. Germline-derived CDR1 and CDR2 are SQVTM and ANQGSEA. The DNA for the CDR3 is TGCAGCGTTGAAGGGGACCGGCGGAGGCAAAACCCCTACGAGCAGTACGTC. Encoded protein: CSVEGDRRRQNPYEQYV.

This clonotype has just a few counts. The CDR3 DNA reads as TGTGCCAGCAGCTTAGTGGGAGGGGGCCGAACCGGGGAGCTGTTTTTT. This codes for CASSLVGGGRTGELFF. The chain uses TRBV7-2 and TRBJ2-2; D may match TRBD1 or TRBD2 (7 bases each). Looked up from germline, CDR1 is SGHTA and CDR2 is FQGNSA. This CDR3 is built from 16 residues. Trimming cost V 1 base and J 5 bases, with 14 bases left between them.

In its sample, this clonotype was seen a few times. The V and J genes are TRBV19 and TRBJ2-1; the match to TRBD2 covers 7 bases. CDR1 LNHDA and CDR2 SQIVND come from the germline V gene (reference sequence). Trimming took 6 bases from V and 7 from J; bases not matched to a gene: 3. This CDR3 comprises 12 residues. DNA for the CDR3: TGTGCCAGTAGGAACGGGGGGAATGAGCAGTTCTTC. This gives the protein CASRNGGNEQFF.

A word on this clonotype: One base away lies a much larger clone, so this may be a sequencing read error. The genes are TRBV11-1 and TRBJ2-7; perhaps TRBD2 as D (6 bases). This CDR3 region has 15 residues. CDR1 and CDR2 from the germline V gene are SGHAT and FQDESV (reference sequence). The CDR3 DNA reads TGTGCCAGCAGCACAGTCCTCGGGAGAGGCTACGGGCAGTACTTC. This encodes CASSTVLGRGYGQYF.

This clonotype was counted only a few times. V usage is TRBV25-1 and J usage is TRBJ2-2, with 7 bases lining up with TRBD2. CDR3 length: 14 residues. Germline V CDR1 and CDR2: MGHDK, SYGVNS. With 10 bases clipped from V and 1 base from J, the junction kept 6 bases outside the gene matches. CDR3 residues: CATGRVGNTGELFF. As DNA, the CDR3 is TGTGCCACAGGGAGGGTCGGGAACACCGGGGAGCTGTTTTTT.

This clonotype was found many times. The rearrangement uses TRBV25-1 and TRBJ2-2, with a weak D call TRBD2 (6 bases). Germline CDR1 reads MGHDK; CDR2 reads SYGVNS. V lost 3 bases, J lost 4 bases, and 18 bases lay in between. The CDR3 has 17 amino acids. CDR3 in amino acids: CASSDSRGRGLTGELFF. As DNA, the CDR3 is TGTGCCAGCAGTGATTCCCGCGGAAGGGGACTCACCGGGGAGCTGTTTTTT. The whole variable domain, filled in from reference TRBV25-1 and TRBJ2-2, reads EADIYQTPRYLVIGTGKKITLECSQTMGHDKMYWYQQDPGMELHLIHYSYGVNSTEKGDLSSESTVSRIRTEHFPLTLESARPSHTSQYLCASSDSRGRGLTGELFFGEGSRLTVL.

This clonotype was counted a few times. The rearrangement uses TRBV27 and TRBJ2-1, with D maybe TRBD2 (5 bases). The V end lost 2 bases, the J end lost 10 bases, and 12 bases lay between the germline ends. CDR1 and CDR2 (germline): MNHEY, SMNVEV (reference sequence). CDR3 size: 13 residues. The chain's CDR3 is CASSLTASWEQFF. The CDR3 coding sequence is TGTGCCAGCAGTTTAACCGCTAGCTGGGAGCAGTTCTTC.

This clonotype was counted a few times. The CDR3 bases are TGTGCCAGCAGCGTCGCCGGGACAGCCGCGTACGAGCAGTACTTC. The encoded protein is CASSVAGTAAYEQYF. The chain combines TRBV9 with TRBJ2-7; 7 positions agree with TRBD1. Unmatched junction bases numbered 9, after V lost 2 bases and J lost 4 bases. The CDR3 spans 15 residues. Germline V gene lookup returns CDR1 SGDLS and CDR2 YYNGEE.

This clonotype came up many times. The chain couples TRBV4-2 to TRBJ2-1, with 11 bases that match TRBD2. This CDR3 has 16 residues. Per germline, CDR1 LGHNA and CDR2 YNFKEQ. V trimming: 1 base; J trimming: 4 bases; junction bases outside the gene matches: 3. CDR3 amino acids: CASSQVGLAAYNEQFF. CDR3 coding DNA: TGTGCCAGCAGCCAAGTGGGACTAGCGGCGTACAATGAGCAGTTCTTC.